One TCR beta chain is described in this entry. Its target is unknown. Germline V CDR1 and CDR2: LNHDA, SQIVND (reference sequence). The CDR3 totals 16 residues. The V and J ends lost 2 bases and 1 base, in that order; junction bases with no gene match: 4. This entry comes from a study of T cell responses to AZD1222 COVID-19 vaccine. Method: immunoSEQ multiplex PCR; TCRdb's copy keeps in-frame clones and lacks some. This table holds 110,000 to 150,000 clones, roughly 93% found once. Study-level findings and limits: Two AZD1222 doses significantly raised spike-specific TCR breadth and depth over controls. The study sampled repertoires only after the peak T cell response.

This clonotype was obtained from an adult who received the AZD1222 COVID-19 vaccine. This specimen was peripheral blood, taken 28 days after the second AZD1222 dose. The V gene is TRBV19, the J gene TRBJ1-2; 10 bases are shared with TRBD1. The CDR3 reads CASSIRTGGDNYGYTF. In DNA, the CDR3 is TGTGCCAGTAGTATACGGACAGGGGGAGATAACTATGGCTACACCTTC.